This T cell receptor (beta chain) was observed in a study of T cells after yellow fever vaccination. Study-wide points: The secondary response showed a weaker magnitude and a faster peak, day 5 versus 15. Bulk-population clonotypes that are abundant could appear as contaminants in FACS-sorted repertoires.

CDR3 length equals 16 residues. Germline V gives CDR1 SGHRS, CDR2 YFSETQ. V was cut by 4 bases and J by 2 bases, with 17 bases left in between. 5'RACE template switching generated TCR cDNA, adding a universal primer site and UMIs. TCRdb ran MiXCR on the 5' RACE reads and lists one entry per CDR3 protein. Counted here are about 170,000 distinct CDR3 sequences, roughly 6.4% occurring once; the ten biggest clones make up just under 3%. Details on this clonotype: Its antigen is not identified.

The TCR sequence derives from a man aged 18 to 30 who received the YFV17D yellow fever vaccine. Specimen: CD4+ T cells sorted from PBMCs, collected on the day of the first yellow fever vaccination. The chain uses TRBV5-1 and TRBJ2-3; tentatively, D is TRBD2 (5 bases). The CDR3 sequence is CASSLEGLAVTDTQYF. The CDR3 nucleotides are TGCGCCAGCAGCCTTGAGGGTCTAGCAGTCACAGATACGCAGTATTTT.